This is a list of T cell receptor beta chains from one sample in a study of glioma-infiltrating T cells. TCRdb re-analysed the multiplex PCR reads in MiXCR, keeping a single row per CDR3 protein. The sample lists around 390,000 distinct CDR3 sequences, about two fifths seen once, with 12% in the top ten. The sample comprised glioma tissue, nonneoplastic brain tissue, or PBMCs (not recorded which). Every receptor here comes from a human donor with low-grade glioma or glioblastoma, undergoing nonglioma brain surgery, or in good health (not recorded which). The CDR3 runs from the conserved cysteine through the conserved F or W. Each record gives: clone size, V gene, J gene, D gene, CDR3 protein, CDR3 DNA. D genes are given only for firm matches. Clone size, where shown, is once, few, many, or a class for clones that have expanded.

.	TRBV5-1	TRBJ2-3	.	CASSDRDQDTQYF	TGCGCCAGCAGCGACCGGGACCAAGATACGCAGTATTTT
.	TRBV20-1	TRBJ2-7	.	CSAKGGVYEQYF	TGCAGTGCAAAGGGGGGGGTTTACGAGCAGTACTTC
.	TRBV27	TRBJ2-5	.	CASSLIGETQHF	TGTGCCAGCAGTTTAATTGGCGAGACCCAACACTTC
.	TRBV7-2	TRBJ2-3	.	CASSVFAGGGGTQYF	TGTGCCAGCAGCGTTTTCGCGGGCGGCGGCGGTACGCAGTATTTT
.	TRBV9	TRBJ2-5	.	CASSGTGYQETQYF	TGTGCCAGCAGCGGTACAGGATACCAAGAGACCCAGTACTTC
few	TRBV7-9	TRBJ2-1	.	CASSLGPSEQFF	TGTGCCAGCAGCTTAGGTCCGAGTGAGCAGTTCTTC
few	TRBV20-1	TRBJ2-7	.	CSALARDNSYEQYF	TGCAGTGCGCTCGCCCGGGACAACTCCTACGAGCAGTACTTC
few	TRBV6-1	TRBJ1-3	.	CASRTSRQAENTIYF	TGTGCCAGCAGGACCTCCCGGCAGGCCGAAAACACCATATATTTT
many	TRBV20-1	TRBJ2-3	TRBD1	CSASRDRESDTQYF	TGCAGTGCTAGCCGGGACAGGGAATCAGATACGCAGTATTTT
.	TRBV20-1	TRBJ1-1	.	CSAPDRVGLVSEAFF	TGCAGTGCCCCAGACAGAGTCGGGCTGGTCTCTGAAGCTTTCTTT
.	TRBV13	TRBJ2-7	TRBD2	CASSSNLLAGTYEQYF	TGTGCCAGCAGCTCCAACTTACTAGCGGGAACATACGAGCAGTACTTC
many	TRBV28	TRBJ2-7	.	CASSFRGLRGEQYF	TGTGCCAGCAGTTTCAGGGGTCTACGCGGCGAGCAGTACTTC
.	TRBV4-1	TRBJ2-5	.	CASSQALGTKYF	TGCGCCAGCAGCCAAGCACTTGGGACCAAGTACTTC
.	TRBV28	TRBJ1-5	.	CASISYRINQPQHF	TGTGCCAGCATAAGTTATCGTATCAATCAGCCCCAGCATTTT